This entry describes one TCR beta chain. This sample was taken from a study of siplizumab effects on memory and regulatory T cells. Some clones are missing from TCRdb's copy, which holds only in-frame ones; the method was immunoSEQ multiplex PCR. This sample yields around 78,000 clones, of which about 89% are seen a single time; around 29% belongs to the top ten. The receptor comes from a human donor in good health. The sample comprised CD8+ T cells sorted from blood.

The DNA of the CDR3 is TGTGCCACCTCGGACAGGGCCGACGAGCAGTACTTC. As protein: CATSDRADEQYF. V gene TRBV10-3 combines with J gene TRBJ2-7, with TRBD1 identical over 8 bases. Germline CDR1 and CDR2: ENHRY and SYGVKD. Trimming at V came to 10 bases and at J to 5 bases, leaving 7 bases not matched to a gene. The length of the CDR3 is 12 residues.